These 25 T cell receptor beta chains were sequenced from one sample in a study of T cells in Graves' hyperthyroidism and ophthalmopathy. Researchers took RNA transcripts and amplified the TCR beta CDR3 regions from them. With the HTBI primer set, the TCR CDR3 went through a first round of RT-PCR. TCRdb passed the multiplex PCR reads through MiXCR, listing each CDR3 protein once. Among about 350,000 distinct CDR3 sequences listed, approximately 15% were seen once. Specimen: blood. All receptors come from a woman under 40 with Graves' hyperthyroidism.

This clonotype has at least ten counts. The chain couples TRBV6-2 or TRBV6-3 to TRBJ2-1; D gene ambiguous. This CDR3 spans 17 amino acids. CDR1 is MNHEY, CDR2 SVGEGT, per germline. With 0 bases removed from V and 4 bases from J, the gap between germline ends came to 16 bases. The CDR3 nucleotides are TGTGCCAGCAGTTACTCGTCGGTGAGAGGCTATTACAATGAGCAGTTCTTC. Amino acid sequence: CASSYSSVRGYYNEQFF.

Notes on this clonotype: A much larger clone differs from this one at a single base, so this may be a read error. The chain joins TRBV12-3 or TRBV12-4 to TRBJ1-1; no clear D. V lost 7 bases to trimming and J lost 0 bases, with 12 bases between them. This CDR3 is built from 14 residues. The CDR3 region has the DNA TGTGCCAGCATTTTGATAGGGTTGAACACTGAAGCTTTCTTT. It translates to CASILIGLNTEAFF.

The rearrangement uses TRBV4-3 and TRBJ2-1, with 12 bases aligning to TRBD2. J gave up 7 bases and V 3 bases, and 7 bases lay outside the gene matches. CDR1 LGHNA and CDR2 YSLEER come from the germline V gene. The CDR3 has 16 amino acids. CDR3 loop: CASSQGLAGGQNEQFF. DNA of the CDR3: TGCGCCAGCAGCCAGGGGCTAGCGGGAGGGCAGAATGAGCAGTTCTTC.

This clonotype has more than one count but fewer than ten. This sequence joins TRBV2 and TRBJ2-1; 10 nucleotides align to TRBD1. Germline V gene data show CDR1 as SNHLY and CDR2 as FYNNEI. After removal of 2 bases from V and 7 bases from J, the junction contained 8 bases not matched to a gene. The CDR3 contains 16 residues. CDR3 DNA: TGTGCCAGCAGTGAATCCCGGGACAGGGGAGGGAATGAGCAGTTCTTC. Translation gives CASSESRDRGGNEQFF.

In the case of this clonotype: A much larger clone is a single base away; this may be a read error. The CDR3 does not end in the conserved phenylalanine or tryptophan, so this is likely a read error. The genes are TRBV6-5 and TRBJ1-5, with no clear D. The CDR3 is 16 amino acids. Germline loops: CDR1 MNHEY, CDR2 SVGAGI. V was trimmed by 2 bases and J by 2 bases, leaving 13 bases between them. The CDR3, as DNA: TGTGCCAGCAGTTACGCCTACCGAAGGGGCAATCAGCCCCAGCATGTT. This codes for CASSYAYRRGNQPQHV.

The V call is TRBV5-1, the J call TRBJ1-2; D ambiguous. The CDR3 totals 14 residues. V was cut by 2 bases and J by 6 bases, with 14 bases left in between. Per germline, CDR1 SGHRS and CDR2 YFSETQ. CDR3 in amino acids: CASSLIGIRDGYTF. The CDR3 nucleotides read TGCGCCAGCAGCTTAATCGGGATTCGGGATGGCTACACCTTC.

In this sample, this clonotype turned up a few times. The chain is built from TRBV13 and TRBJ2-3, with TRBD2 matching 15 bases. This CDR3 is built from 18 residues. Germline values: CDR1 PRHDT, CDR2 FYEKMQ (reference sequence). V gave up 4 bases and J gave up 1 base; unmatched junction bases: 6. The CDR3 DNA reads TGTGCCAGCAGCTCAGGGACTAGCGGGAGGCCAGGCACAGATACGCAGTATTTT. As protein: CASSSGTSGRPGTDTQYF.

This sequence joins TRBV3-1 and TRBJ1-5, with D uncertain. CDR3 length equals 13 residues. V was clipped by 3 bases and J by 4 bases, with 7 bases between them. Germline V CDR1 and CDR2: LGHDT, YNNKEL (reference sequence). The CDR3 protein is CASSHPGNQPQHF. The CDR3 DNA reads as TGTGCCAGCAGCCACCCCGGAAATCAGCCCCAGCATTTT.

The chain recombines TRBV28 with TRBJ2-7; 7 bases map to TRBD2. Unmatched junction bases numbered 11, after V lost 3 bases and J lost 0 bases. This CDR3 spans 17 amino acids. The germline V gene has CDR1 MDHEN and CDR2 SYDVKM. The CDR3, as DNA: TGTGCCAGCAGTTTGTGGGGGGGGGACGTATACTCCTACGAGCAGTACTTC. It specifies CASSLWGGDVYSYEQYF.

In its sample, this clonotype was seen many times. The chain recombines TRBV20-1 with TRBJ2-2, with unresolved D. The CDR3 has 12 amino acids. V was pared by 5 bases and J by 5 bases, with 9 bases between. Germline CDR1 reads DFQATT; CDR2 reads SNEGSKA (reference sequence). CDR3: CSARGLTGELFF. Written as DNA, the CDR3 is TGCAGTGCTCGAGGTTTAACCGGGGAGCTGTTTTTT.

The sample holds many counts of this clonotype. CDR3 DNA sequence: TGTGCCAGCAAGGGGGACTACGAGCAGTACTTC. This gives the protein CASKGDYEQYF. This chain uses TRBV2 with TRBJ2-7; TRBD1 is a possible D gene (6 bases). CDR3 length equals 11 residues. Germline-derived CDR1 and CDR2 are SNHLY and FYNNEI. Trimming removed 7 bases from V and 3 bases from J, with 7 bases in between. Supplemented by reference TRBV2 and TRBJ2-7, the full variable domain reads EPEVTQTPSHQVTQMGQEVILRCVPISNHLYFYWYRQILGQKVEFLVSFYNNEISEKSEIFDDQFSVERPDGSNFTLKIRSTKLEDSAMYFCASKGDYEQYFGPGTRLTVT.

V usage is TRBV3-1 and J usage is TRBJ1-3; the D is unclear. This CDR3 is 11 amino acids long. Per the germline V gene, CDR1 is LGHDT and CDR2 is YNNKEL (reference sequence). V was trimmed by 0 bases and J by 8 bases, leaving 2 bases between them. The CDR3 nucleotides are TGTGCCAGCAGCCAAGATGACACCATATATTTT. Amino acid sequence: CASSQDDTIYF.

This sequence joins TRBV5-1 and TRBJ2-4, with TRBD2 matching 7 bases. Per the germline V gene, CDR1 is SGHRS and CDR2 is YFSETQ. Trimming removed 0 bases from V and 1 base from J; junction bases left unmatched: 4. This CDR3 spans 16 amino acids. CDR3: CASSLGAGAAKNIQYF. The DNA of the CDR3 is TGCGCCAGCAGCTTGGGGGCGGGAGCGGCCAAAAACATTCAGTACTTC.

This clonotype was counted many times. The chain carries TRBV11-2 and TRBJ2-7; D not resolved. The CDR3 consists of 15 residues. Germline V CDR1 and CDR2: SGHAT, FQNNGV. Trimming took 3 bases from V and 3 from J, leaving 15 bases between them. The DNA for the CDR3 is TGTGCCAGCAGCTTGGGGTTATACGAGAACTACGAGCAGTACTTC. Translation: CASSLGLYENYEQYF.

At least ten counts were recorded for this clonotype. The chain joins TRBV7-2 to TRBJ2-7; 8 nucleotides match TRBD1. Germline CDR1 reads SGHTA; CDR2 reads FQGNSA. This CDR3 spans 14 amino acids. V was pared by 3 bases and J by 0 bases, with 1 base of the junction left unmatched. The CDR3 is CASSLGTGSYEQYF. The CDR3 DNA follows: TGTGCCAGCAGCTTGGGGACAGGCTCCTACGAGCAGTACTTC. Filled out from reference TRBV7-2 and TRBJ2-7, the complete variable domain reads GAGVSQSPSNKVTEKGKDVELRCDPISGHTALYWYRQSLGQGLEFLIYFQGNSAPDKSGLPSDRFSAERTGGSVSTLTIQRTQQEDSAVYLCASSLGTGSYEQYFGPGTRLTVT.

This clonotype was seen at least ten times. The chain combines TRBV7-2 with TRBJ1-5; D is unclear. This CDR3 has 14 residues. Trimming removed 1 base from V and 5 bases from J, with 9 bases in between. The germline V gene encodes CDR1 SGHTA and CDR2 FQGNSA. The CDR3 DNA follows: TGTGCCAGCAGCTTAGGGGCGCTCGATCAGCCCCAGCATTTT. Protein product: CASSLGALDQPQHF. Using reference TRBV7-2 and TRBJ1-5 for the parts outside the CDR3, the full variable domain is GAGVSQSPSNKVTEKGKDVELRCDPISGHTALYWYRQSLGQGLEFLIYFQGNSAPDKSGLPSDRFSAERTGGSVSTLTIQRTQQEDSAVYLCASSLGALDQPQHFGDGTRLSIL.

This clonotype was detected many times. CDR3 nucleotide sequence: TGCAGTGCTTATGACAGGGGGGAGATGAACACTGAAGCTTTCTTT. Its protein is CSAYDRGEMNTEAFF. The V and J genes are TRBV20-1 and TRBJ1-1; 9 positions agree with TRBD1. Germline V lookup: CDR1 DFQATT, CDR2 SNEGSKA (reference sequence). The J segment lost 0 bases and the V segment lost 5 bases, leaving 7 bases of the junction unmatched. The CDR3 covers 15 residues.

This clonotype was observed many times. CDR3 nucleotide sequence: TGTGCCAGCTCCGGGACAGGAGGCCAGCCCCAGCATTTT. This encodes CASSGTGGQPQHF. V is TRBV19 and J is TRBJ1-5; TRBD1 aligns across 8 bases. Germline V gives CDR1 LNHDA, CDR2 SQIVND (reference sequence). The length of the CDR3 is 13 residues. Trimming cost V 9 bases and J 7 bases; bases outside gene matches: 8.

A few counts support this clonotype. V usage is TRBV6-2 or TRBV6-3 and J usage is TRBJ2-1; D is undetermined. Germline lookup yields CDR1 MNHEY and CDR2 SVGEGT. The V gene lost 4 bases and the J gene lost 5 bases, with 15 bases spanning the gap. This CDR3 has 15 residues. This CDR3 is CASSSRGRKNNEQFF. The CDR3 bases are TGTGCCAGCAGTTCGAGAGGCCGGAAGAACAATGAGCAGTTCTTC.

This clonotype was seen at least ten times. The chain combines TRBV10-3 with TRBJ2-7; 7 bases are shared with TRBD2. There are 14 residues in the CDR3. V was clipped by 2 bases and J by 7 bases; unmatched bases: 8. Looked up from germline, CDR1 is ENHRY and CDR2 is SYGVKD. Here the CDR3 DNA reads TGTGCCATCAGTGAGGAGGGAGGGCCGGGGGAGCAGTACTTC. Amino acids: CAISEEGGPGEQYF.

This clonotype was picked up a small number of times. The chain joins TRBV5-1 to TRBJ2-5; unclear D gene. Germline CDR1 reads SGHRS; CDR2 reads YFSETQ. V was trimmed by 2 bases and J by 5 bases, leaving 7 bases between them. This CDR3 contains 12 residues. The CDR3 sequence is CASSFETETQYF. Written as DNA, the CDR3 is TGCGCCAGCAGCTTTGAGACGGAGACCCAGTACTTC.

V gene TRBV7-8 combines with J gene TRBJ1-3; D is unresolved. This CDR3 is 16 amino acids long. Trimming removed 0 bases from V and 0 bases from J, with 9 bases in between. The germline V gene has CDR1 SGHVS and CDR2 FQNEAQ. CDR3 nucleotide sequence: TGTGCCAGCAGCTTAGCAGACTCCAGCTCTGGAAACACCATATATTTT. Its translation: CASSLADSSSGNTIYF. Complete variable domain (other parts from reference TRBV7-8 and TRBJ1-3): GAGVSQSPRYKVAKRGQDVALRCDPISGHVSLFWYQQALGQGPEFLTYFQNEAQLDKSGLPSDRFFAERPEGSVSTLKIQRTQQEDSAVYLCASSLADSSSGNTIYFGEGSWLTVV.

This clonotype was counted at least ten times. The chain joins TRBV12-3 or TRBV12-4 to TRBJ2-2; 8 positions agree with TRBD2. The ends lost 0 bases at V and 4 bases at J; junction bases unmatched: 4. This CDR3 spans 16 amino acids. The CDR3 loop reads CASSLARGVGTGELFF. CDR3 nucleotide sequence: TGTGCCAGCAGTTTAGCGCGGGGGGTCGGCACCGGGGAGCTGTTTTTT.

The chain joins TRBV4-1 to TRBJ2-7; maybe TRBD2 (5 bases). V dropped 3 bases and J dropped 7 bases, with 10 bases sitting between them. The germline V gene has CDR1 MGHRA and CDR2 YSYEKL. The CDR3 contains 12 residues. The CDR3 bases are TGCGCCAGCAGCCAGACTACTCAGGAGCAGTACTTC. This sequence encodes CASSQTTQEQYF.

There are many counts of this clonotype. The chain uses TRBV7-8 and TRBJ2-3; TRBD2 is a possible D gene (6 bases). Germline CDR1 SGHVS, CDR2 FQNEAQ. The CDR3 runs to 16 residues. The V end was cut by 4 bases, the J end by 5 bases, with 19 bases between. Here the CDR3 reads CASSWPSSGVRDTQYF. CDR3 in DNA: TGTGCCAGCAGCTGGCCCTCGTCGGGAGTCCGAGATACGCAGTATTTT.